This T cell receptor beta chain originates from a study of blood T cell repertoires in COVID-19. Study summary: From the United States, Italy and Spain came samples of acute and convalescent COVID-19.

Sequenced by immunoSEQ multiplex PCR; TCRdb stores in-frame clones only, minus some. Found here are around 300,000 clones, 88% of them singletons; the top ten hold 1%. The CDR3 is 14 amino acids. Per the germline V gene, CDR1 is MGHDK and CDR2 is SYGVNS. With 6 bases removed from V and 10 bases from J, the gap between germline ends came to 16 bases. The receptor comes from a woman aged 25 to 39 who had recovered from COVID-19. The sample taken for sequencing was PBMCs or T cells enriched from blood (not recorded which). The V and J genes are TRBV25-1 and TRBJ1-6; maybe TRBD1 (6 bases). The CDR3 sequence: CASRVGQGNSPLHF. Written as DNA, the CDR3 is TGTGCCAGCAGAGTGGGGCAGGGGAACTCACCCCTCCACTTT.